Below, 32 T cell receptor beta chains from the same sample are listed, as sequenced in a study of OX40 agonist ivuxolimab in advanced cancers. Some clones are missing from TCRdb's copy, which holds only in-frame ones; the method was immunoSEQ multiplex PCR. The profile shows about 80,000 clones, around 86% of them singletons. The sample in question was CD4+ or CD8+ T cells sorted from blood, obtained in a trial of the OX40 agonist ivuxolimab. These receptors were obtained from an adult with an advanced solid tumor such as melanoma, head and neck, liver or kidney cancer.

V gene TRBV28 combines with J gene TRBJ2-7; 7 bases line up with TRBD2. Germline assignment: CDR1 MDHEN and CDR2 SYDVKM. J was trimmed by 2 bases and V by 5 bases; bases with no gene match: 6. The CDR3 is 14 residues long. This CDR3 is CASSGSGETYEQYF. DNA for the CDR3: TGTGCCAGCAGTGGGAGCGGGGAAACCTACGAGCAGTACTTC.

The rearrangement links TRBV19 to TRBJ2-4, with unresolved D. This CDR3 spans 15 amino acids. V was pared by 1 base and J by 7 bases, with 14 bases between. Germline V gene sequence: CDR1 LNHDA, CDR2 SQIVND (reference sequence). CDR3 sequence reads: CASSIGSERINIQYF. The CDR3 nucleotides are TGTGCCAGTAGTATAGGTTCAGAGAGGATTAACATTCAGTACTTC.

This clone was recorded a few times. This CDR3 is CASSYSPSGSVDEQYF. CDR3 DNA: TGTGCCAGCAGTTACTCTCCTAGCGGGAGCGTTGACGAGCAGTACTTC. This rearrangement joins TRBV6-5 to TRBJ2-7; TRBD2 matches 10 bases. CDR3 length equals 16 residues. CDR1 is MNHEY, CDR2 SVGAGI, per germline. The junction had 7 bases not matched to a gene; V was cut back by 0 bases and J by 5 bases.

The J gene is TRBJ2-7, the V gene TRBV19, with TRBD1 as a possible D gene (6 bases). In germline, CDR1 is LNHDA, CDR2 SQIVND (reference sequence). This CDR3 has 14 amino acids. V lost 7 bases, J lost 2 bases, and 15 bases lay in between. CDR3 in amino acids: CASKEQGRPYEQYF. The CDR3 coding sequence is TGTGCCAGTAAGGAACAGGGACGCCCCTACGAGCAGTACTTC. The entire variable domain, with the rest obtained from reference TRBV19 and TRBJ2-7, is as follows: DGGITQSPKYLFRKEGQNVTLSCEQNLNHDAMYWYRQDPGQGLRLIYYSQIVNDFQKGDIAEGYSVSREKKESFPLTVTSAQKNPTAFYLCASKEQGRPYEQYFGPGTRLTVT.

In its sample, this clone was seen a few times. This sequence joins TRBV2 and TRBJ1-6; TRBD1 agrees at 8 bases. This CDR3 comprises 16 residues. The J segment lost 3 bases and the V segment lost 8 bases, leaving 9 bases of the junction unmatched. Germline values: CDR1 SNHLY, CDR2 FYNNEI. The CDR3 DNA is TGTGCCAGCCTGCTAACGGGGACAGGCTATAATTCACCCCTCCACTTT. Translated, it gives CASLLTGTGYNSPLHF.

J is TRBJ2-3 and V is TRBV28; TRBD1 matches at 10 bases. Germline lookup yields CDR1 MDHEN and CDR2 SYDVKM. V lost 6 bases to trimming and J lost 5 bases; unmatched junction nucleotides: 8. The CDR3 loop spans 15 amino acids. CDR3 bases: TGTGCCAGCAGCCCCCTTGGGACAGGGGTAGATACGCAGTATTTT. Its protein product is CASSPLGTGVDTQYF.

The gene calls are TRBV2 and TRBJ2-1; 9 nucleotides agree with TRBD2. The CDR3 runs 16 residues. V lost 7 bases and J lost 5; bases outside the gene matches: 12. From germline, CDR1 is SNHLY and CDR2 FYNNEI. The CDR3 DNA reads as TGTGCCAGCAAGCTGATAGCGGGAGAATCGCACAATGAGCAGTTCTTC. It specifies CASKLIAGESHNEQFF.

The chain employs TRBV25-1 and TRBJ1-1; D possibly corresponds to TRBD1 (5 bases). Germline assignment: CDR1 MGHDK and CDR2 SYGVNS. This CDR3 is 15 amino acids long. V lost 1 base to trimming and J lost 0 bases, with 9 bases between them. CDR3 loop: CASSESRQMNTEAFF. The CDR3 bases are TGTGCCAGCAGTGAATCCCGACAGATGAACACTGAAGCTTTCTTT.

V and J are TRBV19 and TRBJ1-2; D is undetermined. This CDR3 is built from 14 residues. Germline CDR1 reads LNHDA; CDR2 reads SQIVND (reference sequence). V shed 9 bases and J shed 5 bases, with 19 bases lying between them. The CDR3 spells CASTRQTRPYGYTF. The CDR3 DNA follows: TGTGCCAGCACTAGGCAGACGAGGCCTTATGGCTACACCTTC.

The gene calls are TRBV28 and TRBJ2-1, with 8 positions matching TRBD1. Trimming at V came to 11 bases and at J to 8 bases, leaving 8 bases not matched to a gene. This CDR3 is 12 amino acids long. Germline CDR1 reads MDHEN; CDR2 reads SYDVKM. CDR3 region: CASRGTGDEQFF. The CDR3 bases are TGTGCCTCCAGGGGGACAGGTGATGAGCAGTTCTTC.

The J gene is TRBJ1-5, the V gene TRBV5-1; 8 nucleotides align to TRBD1. The junction had 7 bases not matched to a gene; V was cut back by 4 bases and J by 7 bases. This CDR3 is built from 14 residues. Germline V lookup: CDR1 SGHRS, CDR2 YFSETQ. This chain's CDR3 is CASSQGAVGQPQHF. The CDR3 DNA reads as TGCGCCAGCAGCCAGGGGGCCGTCGGGCAGCCCCAGCATTTT.

The chain links TRBV7-6 to TRBJ2-1; D gene ambiguous. V was clipped by 1 base and J by 5 bases, with 0 bases between them. This CDR3 contains 11 residues. The germline V gene has CDR1 SGHVS and CDR2 FNYEAQ. CDR3 residues: CASSLDNEQFF. The CDR3 nucleotides read TGTGCCAGCAGCTTAGACAATGAGCAGTTCTTC.

The chain employs TRBV27 and TRBJ1-4, with TRBD1 matching 11 bases. This CDR3 is 16 amino acids long. The V gene's germline CDR1 is MNHEY and CDR2 SMNVEV (reference sequence). V was clipped by 1 base and J by 7 bases; unmatched bases: 5. CDR3 bases: TGTGCCAGCAGTTTATTTGGGGACAGGGGGTTTGAAAAACTGTTTTTT. Its protein product is CASSLFGDRGFEKLFF.

V is TRBV5-1 and J is TRBJ2-4; 11 bases agree with TRBD1. The V gene end was trimmed by 4 bases and the J gene end by 6 bases; junction bases not matched to a gene: 3. The CDR3 runs to 14 residues. The germline gives CDR1 SGHRS, CDR2 YFSETQ. CDR3 nucleotide sequence: TGCGCCAGCAGCCTAGGGACAGGGGGAAACATTCAGTACTTC. It is translated as CASSLGTGGNIQYF.

The J gene is TRBJ1-2, the V gene TRBV9, with 7 bases identical to TRBD1. Germline-derived CDR1 and CDR2 are SGDLS and YYNGEE. CDR3 length equals 16 residues. J lost 6 bases, V lost 0 bases, and 11 bases had no gene match. CDR3 DNA sequence: TGTGCCAGCAGCGTAGGCCATACGACAGGGAACGATGGCTACACCTTC. This codes for CASSVGHTTGNDGYTF.

The chain joins TRBV6-5 to TRBJ2-3, with D possibly TRBD2 on 6 matching bases. CDR1 and CDR2 (germline): MNHEY, SVGAGI. V dropped 5 bases and J dropped 2 bases, with 14 bases sitting between them. This CDR3 region has 15 residues. CDR3 protein: CASSRRLGITDTQYF. The CDR3, as DNA: TGTGCCAGCAGTCGACGACTAGGCATCACAGATACGCAGTATTTT.

The J gene is TRBJ1-4, the V gene TRBV4-1; maybe TRBD1 (5 bases). Trimming took off 0 bases at V and 3 bases at J, with 14 bases between the two ends. The germline V gene encodes CDR1 MGHRA and CDR2 YSYEKL. CDR3 length: 17 residues. The DNA for the CDR3 is TGCGCCAGCAGCCAAGATCGGGGGGTGGGGGCTAATGAAAAACTGTTTTTT. This sequence encodes CASSQDRGVGANEKLFF.

The rearrangement links TRBV4-1 to TRBJ2-5; no definite D call. The CDR3 runs to 17 residues. The germline CDR1 and CDR2 sequences are MGHRA and YSYEKL. Deletions cut 3 bases from V and 4 bases from J, with 21 bases between. CDR3: CASSQEIQGPSAETQYF. CDR3 nucleotide sequence: TGCGCCAGCAGCCAGGAAATACAAGGGCCGAGTGCAGAGACCCAGTACTTC.

The rearrangement links TRBV13 to TRBJ2-1, with a weak D call TRBD2 (5 bases). The germline V gene encodes CDR1 PRHDT and CDR2 FYEKMQ (reference sequence). With 7 bases removed from V and 0 bases from J, the gap between germline ends came to 13 bases. There are 15 residues in the CDR3. CDR3 loop: CASTLGPSSYNEQFF. The CDR3 nucleotides read TGTGCCAGCACACTAGGACCTAGCTCCTACAATGAGCAGTTCTTC.

The chain uses TRBV27 and TRBJ2-1; 8 bases map to TRBD1. The germline V gene encodes CDR1 MNHEY and CDR2 SMNVEV (reference sequence). With V trimmed by 1 base and J by 2 bases, 4 bases remained unmatched. This CDR3 is built from 16 residues. The CDR3 region has the DNA TGTGCCAGCAGTTTATTTCAGGGGGCGGCCTACAATGAGCAGTTCTTC. This gives the protein CASSLFQGAAYNEQFF.

V gene TRBV6-5 combines with J gene TRBJ2-1; 7 bases agree with TRBD2. CDR3 length: 14 residues. CDR1 and CDR2 from the germline V gene are MNHEY and SVGAGI. The V segment lost 4 bases and the J segment 5 bases; nucleotides outside the gene matches: 5. CDR3 protein: CASSSPGLHNEQFF. CDR3 in DNA: TGTGCCAGCAGTTCTCCGGGACTACACAATGAGCAGTTCTTC.

V and J are TRBV29-1 and TRBJ2-1; tentatively, D is TRBD1 (6 bases). The CDR3 sequence is 13 residues long. V lost 7 bases and J lost 5, with 15 bases in between. Germline V gene lookup returns CDR1 SQVTM and CDR2 ANQGSEA. The CDR3 loop reads CSGDSGTHNEQFF. The CDR3, as DNA: TGCAGCGGTGATTCCGGGACACACAATGAGCAGTTCTTC.

The genes are TRBV4-2 and TRBJ1-2, with a tentative D call TRBD1 (5 bases). Germline assignment: CDR1 LGHNA and CDR2 YNFKEQ. The CDR3 totals 12 residues. V was clipped by 4 bases and J by 7 bases, with 10 bases between them. The CDR3 DNA reads TGTGCCAGCAGCCCGCAGGGATTTGGCTACACCTTC. This sequence encodes CASSPQGFGYTF.

The chain carries TRBV2 and TRBJ2-2; 10 nucleotides align to TRBD1. This CDR3 is built from 15 residues. Germline V gene sequence: CDR1 SNHLY, CDR2 FYNNEI. Trimming at V came to 7 bases and at J to 3 bases, leaving 5 bases not matched to a gene. DNA for the CDR3: TGTGCCAGCACAACCGGGACAGGGGACACCGGGGAGCTGTTTTTT. This translates into CASTTGTGDTGELFF.

The gene calls are TRBV28 and TRBJ2-1; TRBD2 agrees at 7 bases. The ends lost 5 bases at V and 0 bases at J; junction bases unmatched: 4. The CDR3 runs 15 residues. Germline V lookup: CDR1 MDHEN, CDR2 SYDVKM. CDR3 region: CASSTAGASYNEQFF. Written as DNA, the CDR3 is TGTGCCAGCAGTACGGCGGGAGCCTCCTACAATGAGCAGTTCTTC.

The gene calls are TRBV6-1 and TRBJ1-2, with D possibly TRBD1 on 6 matching bases. There are 12 residues in the CDR3. Germline values: CDR1 MNHNS, CDR2 SASEGT. V gave up 7 bases and J gave up 5 bases, with 11 bases separating them. CDR3 nucleotides: TGTGCCAGCACCCGGGGGCCTTATGGCTACACCTTC. It yields the protein CASTRGPYGYTF.

This clone was counted a single time. The chain combines TRBV15 with TRBJ2-7, with D unresolved. This CDR3 has 13 residues. Germline CDR1 is LNHNV and CDR2 is YYDKDF (reference sequence). Trimming took off 0 bases at V and 7 bases at J, with 10 bases between the two ends. CDR3 protein: CATSRDLEREQYF. In nucleotides, the CDR3 is TGTGCCACCAGCAGAGATCTGGAGAGAGAGCAGTACTTC.

This CDR3 is CAISGDIAGGSSYEQYF. The CDR3 DNA follows: TGTGCCATCTCTGGGGATATAGCGGGAGGAAGCTCCTACGAGCAGTACTTC. The chain is built from TRBV10-3 and TRBJ2-7; 10 bases fit TRBD2. Germline CDR1 and CDR2: ENHRY and SYGVKD. This CDR3 has 17 residues. Unmatched junction bases numbered 13, after V lost 8 bases and J lost 0 bases.

The chain links TRBV18 to TRBJ2-2; 7 bases line up with TRBD1. V trimming: 2 bases; J trimming: 1 base; junction bases outside the gene matches: 13. The CDR3 runs 19 residues. Germline V lookup: CDR1 KGHSH, CDR2 LQKENI. The CDR3 DNA sequence: TGTGCCAGCTCACCAGGGCGACCTATCGGGACAGAGAACACCGGGGAGCTGTTTTTT. Protein sequence: CASSPGRPIGTENTGELFF.

This clone was found once. The chain couples TRBV11-2 to TRBJ2-4; 7 bases align to TRBD2. This CDR3 has 14 residues. V trimming: 4 bases; J trimming: 8 bases; junction bases outside the gene matches: 8. The germline gives CDR1 SGHAT, CDR2 FQNNGV. CDR3 residues: CASSSRGRGYIQYF. The CDR3 DNA reads TGTGCCAGCAGCTCAAGAGGGCGGGGGTACATTCAGTACTTC.

This chain connects TRBV15 to TRBJ2-3, with D possibly TRBD2 on 5 matching bases. The CDR3 has 16 amino acids. Trimming removed 0 bases at V and 6 bases at J, with 16 bases between. Germline CDR1 is LNHNV and CDR2 is YYDKDF (reference sequence). The CDR3 region has the DNA TGTGCCACCAGCAGAGATAGTAGCGCGCTGAAGGATACGCAGTATTTT. Its protein is CATSRDSSALKDTQYF.

This chain joins TRBV27 and TRBJ1-5, with D tentatively TRBD1 (5 bases). Per germline, CDR1 MNHEY and CDR2 SMNVEV (reference sequence). The CDR3 covers 13 residues. V gave up 3 bases and J gave up 7 bases, with 10 bases separating them. The chain's CDR3 is CASSLGVGQPQHF. The CDR3 bases are TGTGCCAGCAGTTTGGGGGTTGGACAGCCCCAGCATTTT.